The clone carrying this T cell receptor beta chain has a single count. The data were taken from a study of cytomegalovirus exposure and HLA in healthy donors. Germline assignment: CDR1 MNHEY and CDR2 SMNVEV (reference sequence). The CDR3 extends over 17 amino acids. Losses at the gene ends were 5 bases for V and 7 bases for J; bases not matched to a gene: 18. Primers included in the PCR were 60 Vbeta and 13 Jbeta primers. Sequencing was performed with immunoSEQ multiplex PCR; in TCRdb, only in-frame clones are kept and a portion is missing. The repertoire holds 100,000 to 150,000 clones, around 82% seen once, with around 9.9% in the top ten.

This chain joins TRBV27 and TRBJ1-2, with 8 bases fitting TRBD1. Sample: PBMCs. This TCR was sampled from a man aged 30-40 years in good health and CMV-seropositive. The CDR3 nucleotides are TGTGCCAGCAGTGGGCCCGGGACAGGAGATAGAGTCTTTGGCTACACCTTC. It codes for CASSGPGTGDRVFGYTF.